A single sample gave rise to the 32 T cell receptor beta chains below, sequenced in a study of neurological immune-mediated disorders. TCRdb itself ran the 5' RACE reads through MiXCR, one entry per CDR3 protein. Counted here are fewer than 50,000 distinct CDR3 sequences, roughly 14% occurring once; the ten biggest clones make up about an eighth. Time point given: longitudinal time-point 3. Material: PBMCs. The source of these receptors is a man aged 25 to 45 in good health.

This clonotype was counted ten times or more. The gene calls are TRBV12-3 or TRBV12-4 and TRBJ1-5; no firm D call. CDR3 size: 16 residues. The V gene lost 6 bases and the J gene lost 0 bases, with 15 bases spanning the gap. The CDR3 DNA sequence: TGTGCCAGCAGAAGGTCGGGCGGGGATAGCAATCAGCCCCAGCATTTT. As protein: CASRRSGGDSNQPQHF.

The sample holds many counts of this clonotype. The chain is built from TRBV27 and TRBJ1-5; 7 nucleotides match TRBD1. CDR1 is MNHEY, CDR2 SMNVEV, per germline (reference sequence). The V segment lost 5 bases and the J segment 6 bases; nucleotides outside the gene matches: 10. The CDR3 is made up of 15 amino acids. CDR3 DNA: TGTGCCAGCAGTCACATAGGGGGCGCGGGTCAGCCCCAGCATTTT. Residues: CASSHIGGAGQPQHF.

This clonotype was counted once. The chain uses TRBV7-8 and TRBJ2-7; maybe TRBD2 (7 bases). Trimming left V 6 bases short and J 4 bases short, with 13 bases between. CDR3 size: 13 residues. Germline values: CDR1 SGHVS, CDR2 FQNEAQ. The DNA of the CDR3 is TGTGCCAGCAGGGGGGGGGCGAGGTACGAGCAGTACTTC. Translated, it gives CASRGGARYEQYF.

This clonotype was seen at least ten times. The chain combines TRBV20-1 with TRBJ2-4, with D perhaps matching TRBD1 (5 bases). The CDR3 spans 11 residues. Germline V gene lookup returns CDR1 DFQATT and CDR2 SNEGSKA (reference sequence). Trimming took off 5 bases at V and 8 bases at J, with 10 bases between the two ends. The CDR3 reads CSAGRADIQYF. The CDR3 coding sequence is TGCAGTGCTGGCAGGGCAGACATTCAGTACTTC.

This clonotype was observed at least ten times. This chain joins TRBV6-2 or TRBV6-3 and TRBJ2-7, with TRBD2 matching 10 bases. Germline-derived CDR1 and CDR2 are MNHEY and SVGEGT. The CDR3 is 15 residues long. V dropped 7 bases and J dropped 1; count of bases not matched to a gene: 7. CDR3 amino acids: CASTPRAGGSYEQYF. The CDR3 DNA follows: TGTGCCAGCACTCCTCGAGCGGGAGGGTCCTACGAGCAGTACTTC.

This clonotype showed up just a few times. The chain carries TRBV10-3 and TRBJ1-1, with TRBD1 as a possible D gene (6 bases). CDR3 length: 12 amino acids. V was cut by 6 bases and J by 5 bases, with 10 bases left in between. Germline CDR1 ENHRY, CDR2 SYGVKD. CDR3 amino acids: CAISEGETEAFF. Here the CDR3 DNA reads TGTGCCATCAGCGAGGGGGAGACTGAAGCTTTCTTT.

This sequence joins TRBV5-1 and TRBJ2-7; 8 bases are shared with TRBD2. Germline V gene lookup returns CDR1 SGHRS and CDR2 YFSETQ. Unmatched junction bases numbered 8, after V lost 4 bases and J lost 5 bases. The CDR3 spans 14 residues. Written as DNA, the CDR3 is TGCGCCAGCAGCGTCGAGCGGGAGTTCAACGAGCAGTACTTC. Protein product: CASSVEREFNEQYF.

This clonotype was detected a few times. The chain is built from TRBV4-1 and TRBJ2-3; D is perhaps TRBD1 (6 bases). The CDR3 loop spans 17 amino acids. Germline assignment: CDR1 MGHRA and CDR2 YSYEKL. V lost 0 bases and J lost 6, with 19 bases in between. For the CDR3, the DNA is TGCGCCAGCAGCCAAGATGTGGGCAGGGGCCTTACGGATACGCAGTATTTT. Translated: CASSQDVGRGLTDTQYF.

This clonotype was counted ten times or more. CDR3 DNA sequence: TGCGCCAGCAGCGCCTCAGACACAGATACGCAGTATTTT. This translates into CASSASDTDTQYF. The chain couples TRBV5-1 to TRBJ2-3; D unclear. In germline, CDR1 is SGHRS, CDR2 YFSETQ. This CDR3 comprises 13 residues. Trimming left V 4 bases short and J 2 bases short, with 8 bases between.

This clonotype was seen ten or more times. This rearrangement joins TRBV29-1 to TRBJ2-1; D is perhaps TRBD2 (5 bases). The CDR3 loop spans 14 amino acids. Germline CDR1 SQVTM, CDR2 ANQGSEA. V lost 4 bases, J lost 4 bases, and 14 bases lay in between. This chain's CDR3 is CSVVSLGAYNEQFF. The DNA of the CDR3 is TGCAGCGTTGTCTCGCTGGGAGCTTACAATGAGCAGTTCTTC.

This clonotype appeared many times. The chain combines TRBV7-3 with TRBJ2-3, with 7 bases fitting TRBD2. The CDR3 is made up of 14 amino acids. V shed 6 bases and J 4 bases; nucleotides not matched to a gene: 7. CDR1 is SGHTA and CDR2 is FQGTGA in the germline V gene. This CDR3 reads CASSPGLGADTQYF. The CDR3 region has the DNA TGTGCCAGCAGTCCCGGACTAGGTGCAGATACGCAGTATTTT.

This clonotype was seen at least ten times. The chain is built from TRBV20-1 and TRBJ2-5, with TRBD2 identical over 7 bases. This CDR3 spans 12 amino acids. V shed 7 bases and J 5 bases; nucleotides not matched to a gene: 7. The germline V gene has CDR1 DFQATT and CDR2 SNEGSKA (reference sequence). The CDR3: CSDGGSYETQYF. In DNA form, the CDR3 reads TGCAGTGACGGCGGGAGTTACGAGACCCAGTACTTC.

This clonotype was seen repeatedly, ten times or more. The rearrangement joins TRBV20-1 to TRBJ2-1; 8 bases map to TRBD1. Germline-derived CDR1 and CDR2 are DFQATT and SNEGSKA (reference sequence). V lost 2 bases and J lost 10; bases outside the gene matches: 7. The CDR3 is 13 residues long. CDR3 in amino acids: CSARMQGAVEQFF. CDR3 in DNA: TGCAGTGCTAGAATGCAGGGGGCGGTGGAGCAGTTCTTC.

This clonotype was observed at least ten times. CDR3 sequence: CATSRGPLSEQFF. CDR3 sequence (DNA): TGTGCCACCAGCAGGGGACCCCTCAGTGAGCAGTTCTTC. The chain links TRBV15 to TRBJ2-1; D could derive from TRBD1 or TRBD2 (5 bases each). In germline, CDR1 is LNHNV, CDR2 YYDKDF (reference sequence). V was shortened by 3 bases and J by 9 bases, with 12 bases between the two germline ends. The CDR3 runs 13 residues.

This clonotype was picked up many times. The chain carries TRBV7-3 and TRBJ2-1; D possibly corresponds to TRBD2 (6 bases). The length of the CDR3 is 16 residues. Germline loops: CDR1 SGHTA, CDR2 FQGTGA. Trimming removed 4 bases from V and 8 bases from J, with 21 bases in between. This chain's CDR3 is CASSSLRGTQSDEQFF. The CDR3 region has the DNA TGTGCCAGCAGCTCGCTACGGGGGACTCAGAGCGATGAGCAGTTCTTC.

The table lists this clonotype with many counts. This sequence joins TRBV29-1 and TRBJ2-7; D gene uncertain. CDR3 length: 14 residues. The V and J ends lost 2 bases and 3 bases respectively, with 14 bases between them. The V gene's germline CDR1 is SQVTM and CDR2 ANQGSEA. This CDR3 reads CSVETPERGYEQYF. In DNA, the CDR3 is TGCAGCGTTGAAACCCCGGAACGCGGCTACGAGCAGTACTTC.

This clonotype was counted ten times or more. V gene TRBV5-1 combines with J gene TRBJ1-2; D possibly corresponds to TRBD1 (6 bases). Looked up from germline, CDR1 is SGHRS and CDR2 is YFSETQ. This CDR3 comprises 14 residues. The V end lost 3 bases, the J end lost 8 bases, and 17 bases lay between the germline ends. CDR3 amino acids: CASSSETGMYGYTF. CDR3 DNA: TGCGCCAGCAGCTCCGAAACAGGGATGTACGGCTACACCTTC.

This clonotype was seen at least ten times. For the CDR3, the DNA is TGCAGTGCTGATGACAGCATAAAAGAAGCTTTCTTT. Translating it yields CSADDSIKEAFF. The J gene is TRBJ1-1, the V gene TRBV20-1, with D perhaps TRBD1 (5 bases). This CDR3 is built from 12 residues. Germline V lookup: CDR1 DFQATT, CDR2 SNEGSKA (reference sequence). V gave up 5 bases and J gave up 8 bases, with 15 bases separating them.

This clonotype was found many times. The chain recombines TRBV28 with TRBJ2-1; TRBD2 is a possible D gene (5 bases). Per germline, CDR1 MDHEN and CDR2 SYDVKM. Trimming shortened V by 5 bases and J by 5 bases, and 16 bases separated the two germline ends. The CDR3 has 15 amino acids. CDR3 region: CASSAPRAVHNEQFF. Written as DNA, the CDR3 is TGTGCCAGCAGTGCACCCCGAGCGGTCCACAATGAGCAGTTCTTC.

The table lists this clonotype with many counts. The CDR3 protein is CASSELEVRDTEAFF. The CDR3, as DNA: TGTGCCAGCAGTGAATTGGAAGTCCGGGACACTGAAGCTTTCTTT. The genes are TRBV25-1 and TRBJ1-1; D is unresolved. The CDR3 totals 15 residues. Germline CDR1 and CDR2: MGHDK and SYGVNS. The V end lost 1 base, the J end lost 3 bases, and 12 bases lay between the germline ends.

This clonotype was found many times. The chain links TRBV4-1 to TRBJ2-6; D is ambiguous. Germline lookup yields CDR1 MGHRA and CDR2 YSYEKL. V lost 2 bases and J lost 4, with 12 bases in between. The CDR3 has 16 residues. The CDR3 sequence: CASSQSDLPGANVLTF. CDR3 coding DNA: TGCGCCAGCAGCCAATCCGACCTACCGGGGGCCAACGTCCTGACTTTC.

This clonotype occurred once. The V and J genes are TRBV29-1 and TRBJ1-5; tentative D call: TRBD1 (5 bases). The V and J ends lost 6 bases and 4 bases respectively, with 13 bases between them. CDR3 size: 13 residues. Germline assignment: CDR1 SQVTM and CDR2 ANQGSEA. CDR3 sequence: CSVGRAQNQPQHF. The CDR3 coding sequence is TGCAGCGTGGGACGGGCACAAAATCAGCCCCAGCATTTT.

This clonotype was detected many times. The CDR3 DNA follows: TGTGCCAGCAGGGAGACAGGGACCCACGAGCAGTACTTC. Translation: CASRETGTHEQYF. This sequence joins TRBV6-2 or TRBV6-3 and TRBJ2-7; TRBD1 agrees at 7 bases. The length of the CDR3 is 13 residues. Per the germline V gene, CDR1 is MNHEY and CDR2 is SVGEGT. J was trimmed by 5 bases and V by 6 bases; bases with no gene match: 7.

In its sample, this clonotype was seen many times. V gene TRBV5-1 combines with J gene TRBJ2-3, with 7 positions matching TRBD1. V gave up 4 bases and J gave up 5 bases; unmatched junction bases: 13. Germline V lookup: CDR1 SGHRS, CDR2 YFSETQ. The CDR3 contains 16 residues. The CDR3 nucleotides read TGCGCCAGCAGCGTCTCGGGACAGCCCTTCGTAGATACGCAGTATTTT. Translated, it gives CASSVSGQPFVDTQYF.

This clonotype appeared many times. The rearrangement uses TRBV28 and TRBJ2-2; D unresolved. This CDR3 is 13 amino acids long. Trimming left V 6 bases short and J 6 bases short, with 11 bases between. The germline V gene encodes CDR1 MDHEN and CDR2 SYDVKM. The CDR3 sequence: CASRRQTPGELFF. The CDR3 DNA reads TGTGCCAGCAGGCGGCAGACCCCCGGGGAGCTGTTTTTT.

This clonotype was detected ten times or more. J is TRBJ1-2 and V is TRBV28; D is undetermined. V was pared by 1 base and J by 2 bases, with 11 bases between. The CDR3 contains 15 residues. The germline gives CDR1 MDHEN, CDR2 SYDVKM. The CDR3 sequence: CASSLSFGRNYGYTF. The CDR3 coding sequence is TGTGCCAGCAGTTTATCGTTTGGACGGAACTATGGCTACACCTTC.

As for this clonotype: One end of the junction does not line up with germline, which may come from a read error. The chain is built from TRBV5-1 and TRBJ2-2, with D maybe TRBD1 (6 bases). This CDR3 has 16 amino acids. CDR1 is SGHRS and CDR2 is YFSETQ in the germline V gene. CDR3 amino acids: CSSSLVVTGNTGELFF. The CDR3 nucleotides are TGCTCCAGCAGCTTGGTGGTGACAGGGAACACCGGGGAGCTGTTTTTT.

The sample holds many counts of this clonotype. The gene calls are TRBV28 and TRBJ2-7, with D perhaps matching TRBD1 (6 bases). CDR1 is MDHEN and CDR2 is SYDVKM in the germline V gene. There are 15 residues in the CDR3. V gave up 7 bases and J gave up 1 base, with 17 bases separating them. The CDR3 nucleotides are TGTGCCAGCACCAAACCAGGGGCGAGGTCCTACGAGCAGTACTTC. This codes for CASTKPGARSYEQYF.

This clonotype was recorded many times. V and J are TRBV5-1 and TRBJ2-7; TRBD2 might be the D (6 bases). In germline, CDR1 is SGHRS, CDR2 YFSETQ. With 1 base removed from V and 3 bases from J, the gap between germline ends came to 14 bases. The CDR3 is 15 amino acids. The CDR3 sequence is CASSLSSGKNYEQYF. The CDR3 region has the DNA TGCGCCAGCAGCTTGAGTAGCGGCAAGAACTACGAGCAGTACTTC.

Ten or more counts support this clonotype. This sequence joins TRBV9 and TRBJ2-7; D is perhaps TRBD2 (6 bases). This CDR3 is 16 amino acids long. Germline V gives CDR1 SGDLS, CDR2 YYNGEE. Between the trimmed V and J ends, which lost 4 bases and 0 bases, there was a span of 17 bases. The CDR3 sequence is CASSTRDSINSYEQYF. The CDR3 bases are TGTGCCAGCAGCACCCGGGACTCAATTAACTCCTACGAGCAGTACTTC.

This clonotype was detected many times. V and J are TRBV7-9 and TRBJ2-3, with TRBD2 as a possible D gene (5 bases). Trimming took off 5 bases at V and 1 base at J, with 7 bases between the two ends. The CDR3 spans 13 residues. Germline CDR1 reads SEHNR; CDR2 reads FQNEAQ (reference sequence). The CDR3: CASSISGTDTQYF. CDR3 coding DNA: TGTGCCAGCAGCATTAGCGGCACAGATACGCAGTATTTT.

This clonotype was detected ten times or more. This chain joins TRBV3-1 and TRBJ2-7; 8 nucleotides line up with TRBD2. CDR3 length: 15 amino acids. V lost 3 bases and J lost 2; bases outside the gene matches: 6. The germline CDR1 and CDR2 sequences are LGHDT and YNNKEL (reference sequence). CDR3 DNA: TGTGCCAGCAGCCACGGGGGGGGACACCCCTACGAGCAGTACTTC. This codes for CASSHGGGHPYEQYF.